These 2 T cell receptor beta chains originate from one sample sequenced in a study of blood T cells in healthy people across ages. Primers used in a second PCR of about 7 to 12 cycles were a sample-barcoded 5' primer and a J-beta primer mix. TCRdb reprocessed the 5' RACE reads via MiXCR and lists one record per CDR3 protein. The sample has 800,000 to 950,000 distinct CDR3 sequences; about 48% are singletons. Input material: blood. The receptors derive from a man aged 30 to 39 in good health.

This sequence joins TRBV29-1 and TRBJ1-3; 10 nucleotides agree with TRBD1. CDR1 is SQVTM, CDR2 ANQGSEA, per germline. The CDR3 is made up of 14 amino acids. The ends lost 5 bases at V and 2 bases at J; junction bases unmatched: 3. The CDR3 region is CSVRTGGTGNTIYF. CDR3 in DNA: TGCAGCGTTCGGACAGGGGGTACTGGAAACACCATATATTTT. The full variable domain, with the rest looked up from reference TRBV29-1 and TRBJ1-3, is SAVISQKPSRDICQRGTSLTIQCQVDSQVTMMFWYRQQPGQSLTLIATANQGSEATYESGFVIDKFPISRPNLTFSTLTVSNMSPEDSSIYLCSVRTGGTGNTIYFGEGSWLTVV.

About this clonotype itself: Just one base apart from a much larger clone, this may be a read error. The chain joins TRBV21-1 to TRBJ2-1. The J call may be in error: the DNA end matches TRBJ2-7 better. TRBV21-1 is recorded as a pseudogene. This CDR3 is built from 10 residues. The CDR3 nucleotides read TGTGCCTGCAGGGAGAATGAGCAGTACTTC. Residues: CACRENEQYF.